Following are 20 T cell receptor beta chains from one sample sequenced in a study of beta chain features in type 1 diabetes (dated by TCRdb to about 2018). The library relied on the immunoSEQ multiplex PCR assay. All of the isolated RNA was reverse transcribed with the High Capacity cDNA Reverse Transcription Kit, so expressed TCRB transcripts were sequenced. In its TCRdb copy, this immuneACCESS table keeps in-frame sequences only and misses some clones. Where compared with another copy, unresolved V genes explain less than half of these, and the others have no known cause. This sample comprises 300,000 to 350,000 clones, roughly a fifth of them detected only once. Jointly, the top ten make up approximately 0.043% of the sample. The sample was naive CD4+ T cells from blood. Taken with the paper, the label for cell subset or site translates to: true naive CD4+ T cells. The receptors come from a woman aged 18-29 years in good health.

Remarks on this clone: This CDR3 is also generated by other DNA sequences in the sample. The chain links TRBV5-1 to TRBJ1-1, with 9 bases matching TRBD1. Germline assignment: CDR1 SGHRS and CDR2 YFSETQ. The CDR3 covers 17 residues. Trimming at V came to 2 bases and at J to 0 bases, leaving 8 bases not matched to a gene. CDR3 DNA sequence: TGCGCCAGCAGCTTATCGAGGACAGGGGTTATGAACACTGAAGCTTTCTTT. Its protein is CASSLSRTGVMNTEAFF.

This chain connects TRBV9 to TRBJ1-1; D call uncertain. The CDR3 has 12 amino acids. V was shortened by 3 bases and J by 2 bases, with 5 bases between the two germline ends. CDR1 and CDR2 from the germline V gene are SGDLS and YYNGEE. The CDR3 nucleotides are TGTGCCAGCAGCGGACAAAACACTGAAGCTTTCTTT. It yields the protein CASSGQNTEAFF.

This clone was found a few times. Additional DNA sequences in this sample encode the identical CDR3. The chain is built from TRBV29-1 and TRBJ1-2; D is ambiguous. From germline, CDR1 is SQVTM and CDR2 ANQGSEA. The CDR3 runs 9 residues. Trimming pared 4 bases from V and 6 bases from J, leaving 3 bases between. CDR3 sequence: CSVADGYTF. The CDR3 region has the DNA TGCAGCGTTGCGGATGGCTACACCTTC.

This clone was counted between two and nine times. The same CDR3 is also encoded by other DNA sequences in this sample. V is TRBV14 and J is TRBJ2-1; the D gene is possibly TRBD2 (5 bases). The germline CDR1 and CDR2 sequences are SGHDN and FVKESK. V was trimmed by 0 bases and J by 7 bases, leaving 7 bases between them. The CDR3 runs to 13 residues. CDR3 sequence reads: CASSQERRNEQFF. The CDR3 DNA reads as TGTGCCAGCAGCCAAGAGAGGAGGAATGAGCAGTTCTTC.

The V call is TRBV2, the J call TRBJ2-3; D possibly corresponds to TRBD2 (5 bases). From germline, CDR1 is SNHLY and CDR2 FYNNEI. V was cut by 2 bases and J by 4 bases, with 10 bases left in between. The CDR3 is 14 residues long. In DNA form, the CDR3 reads TGTGCCAGCAGTGAAATTCTAGCCGCAGATACGCAGTATTTT. Residues: CASSEILAADTQYF.

The J gene is TRBJ1-5, the V gene TRBV6-5, with TRBD1 as a possible D gene (6 bases). This CDR3 is 15 amino acids long. Germline V CDR1 and CDR2: MNHEY, SVGAGI. V was trimmed by 0 bases and J by 6 bases, leaving 12 bases between them. The CDR3 bases are TGTGCCAGCAGTTACTCCTCAGGGGCGGGTCAGCCCCAGCATTTT. Amino acids: CASSYSSGAGQPQHF.

The V call is TRBV7-3, the J call TRBJ2-5, with a weak D call TRBD2 (6 bases). V was cut by 2 bases and J by 3 bases, with 13 bases left in between. Per germline, CDR1 SGHTA and CDR2 FQGTGA. The CDR3 spans 15 residues. CDR3 protein: CASSLGGREEETQYF. CDR3 in DNA: TGTGCCAGCAGCTTAGGGGGGAGAGAAGAAGAGACCCAGTACTTC.

The gene calls are TRBV6-4 and TRBJ1-2; 10 nucleotides match TRBD1. CDR3 length: 15 amino acids. CDR1 and CDR2 from the germline V gene are MRHNA and SNTAGT. J gave up 8 bases and V 6 bases, and 12 bases lay outside the gene matches. Here the CDR3 reads CASRLSWTGGEGYTF. Here the CDR3 DNA reads TGTGCCAGCAGACTAAGCTGGACAGGGGGAGAGGGCTACACCTTC.

The chain carries TRBV14 and TRBJ2-3, with TRBD1 matching over 8 bases. The germline V gene encodes CDR1 SGHDN and CDR2 FVKESK. This CDR3 is built from 15 residues. J was trimmed by 1 base and V by 3 bases; bases with no gene match: 3. CDR3 nucleotide sequence: TGTGCCAGCAGCCAGCCGGGACAGGGCACAGATACGCAGTATTTT. It encodes CASSQPGQGTDTQYF.

The CDR3 nucleotides are TGCAGCGTGGTGACAGGGGGGGTGAACACTGAAGCTTTCTTT. The encoded protein is CSVVTGGVNTEAFF. The chain couples TRBV29-1 to TRBJ1-1; TRBD1 agrees at 9 bases. This CDR3 spans 14 amino acids. The ends lost 6 bases at V and 0 bases at J; junction bases unmatched: 5. Germline lookup yields CDR1 SQVTM and CDR2 ANQGSEA.

This rearrangement joins TRBV7-3 to TRBJ2-7, with D possibly being TRBD2 (6 bases). V lost 1 base and J 3 bases, leaving 13 bases between the germline ends. The CDR3 consists of 15 residues. In germline, CDR1 is SGHTA, CDR2 FQGTGA. CDR3 sequence reads: CASSLNQGLIYEQYF. The CDR3 region has the DNA TGTGCCAGCAGCTTAAACCAGGGACTGATCTACGAGCAGTACTTC.

The chain couples TRBV30 to TRBJ1-1; D is possibly TRBD1 (6 bases). CDR3 length equals 10 residues. From germline, CDR1 is GTSNPN and CDR2 SVGIG (reference sequence). Trimming stripped 4 bases from V and 10 bases from J, with 10 bases between. The CDR3 DNA sequence: TGTGCCTGGAAAGGGGGTCGAGCTTTCTTT. Residues: CAWKGGRAFF. The full variable domain, its missing parts supplied by reference TRBV30 and TRBJ1-1, is SQTIHQWPATLVQPVGSPLSLECTVEGTSNPNLYWYRQAAGRGLQLLFYSVGIGQISSEVPQNLSASRPQDRQFILSSKKLLLSDSGFYLCAWKGGRAFFGQGTRLTVV.

CDR3 loop: CASSLEGQMRQQYF. The CDR3 DNA follows: TGTGCCAGCAGCTTAGAGGGTCAAATGAGGCAGCAGTACTTC. V is TRBV11-2 and J is TRBJ2-7; D uncertain. Germline CDR1 and CDR2: SGHAT and FQNNGV. Trimming stripped 0 bases from V and 8 bases from J, with 14 bases between. The CDR3 totals 14 residues.

Comments on this clone: The identical CDR3 is also encoded by other nucleotide sequences in the sample. The V gene is TRBV4-1, the J gene TRBJ1-1; no definite D call. The germline V gene encodes CDR1 MGHRA and CDR2 YSYEKL. The CDR3 loop spans 12 amino acids. Trimming took 1 base from V and 11 from J, leaving 11 bases between them. CDR3 bases: TGCGCCAGCAGCCAAGTGACTGGGTCTGCTTTCTTT. Protein: CASSQVTGSAFF.

This clone was counted only a few times. The chain couples TRBV29-1 to TRBJ2-3, with 7 bases fitting TRBD2. Germline CDR1 and CDR2: SQVTM and ANQGSEA. J was trimmed by 2 bases and V by 4 bases; bases with no gene match: 9. The CDR3 loop spans 15 amino acids. CDR3 protein: CSVGSRLAYTDTQYF. The DNA for the CDR3 is TGCAGCGTTGGGTCCCGACTAGCATACACAGATACGCAGTATTTT.

Note on this clone: Other DNA sequences in the same sample also yield this CDR3. This sequence joins TRBV5-1 and TRBJ2-1; the D gene is possibly TRBD2 (5 bases). CDR1 is SGHRS and CDR2 is YFSETQ in the germline V gene. Trimming took off 1 base at V and 8 bases at J, with 13 bases between the two ends. The CDR3 is 14 amino acids. CDR3 residues: CASSLRGGLDEQFF. DNA for the CDR3: TGCGCCAGCAGCTTGCGGGGTGGGTTAGATGAGCAGTTCTTC.

This clone has more than one count but fewer than ten. The rearrangement links TRBV29-1 to TRBJ2-2; TRBD1 matches 7 bases. This CDR3 has 14 residues. Trimming cost V 7 bases and J 1 base; bases outside gene matches: 6. CDR1 is SQVTM, CDR2 ANQGSEA, per germline. In nucleotides, the CDR3 is TGCAGCGCCCGACAGGGTGAGAACACCGGGGAGCTGTTTTTT. Translated, it gives CSARQGENTGELFF.

This clone was recorded a few times. The V call is TRBV10-3, the J call TRBJ2-1; D is perhaps TRBD2 (5 bases). V gave up 0 bases and J gave up 6 bases, with 18 bases separating them. Germline CDR1 is ENHRY and CDR2 is SYGVKD. The CDR3 has 17 residues. CDR3 in amino acids: CAISESEGWLWGNEQFF. The CDR3, as DNA: TGTGCCATCAGTGAGTCAGAGGGCTGGCTTTGGGGCAATGAGCAGTTCTTC.

V gene TRBV2 combines with J gene TRBJ2-2; D remains ambiguous. V was cut by 3 bases and J by 5 bases, with 7 bases left in between. The V gene's germline CDR1 is SNHLY and CDR2 FYNNEI. The CDR3 is 13 residues long. CDR3 sequence reads: CASSDLRTGELFF. In DNA form, the CDR3 reads TGTGCCAGCAGTGATCTGCGAACCGGGGAGCTGTTTTTT.

This clone occurred a few times. The rearrangement uses TRBV30 and TRBJ1-5; TRBD1 matches 11 bases. The junction had 0 bases not matched to a gene; V was cut back by 0 bases and J by 5 bases. CDR1 and CDR2 (germline): GTSNPN, SVGIG (reference sequence). There are 14 residues in the CDR3. The CDR3 DNA is TGTGCCTGGAGTGTGGGACAGGGGGATCAGCCCCAGCATTTT. Translating gives CAWSVGQGDQPQHF.